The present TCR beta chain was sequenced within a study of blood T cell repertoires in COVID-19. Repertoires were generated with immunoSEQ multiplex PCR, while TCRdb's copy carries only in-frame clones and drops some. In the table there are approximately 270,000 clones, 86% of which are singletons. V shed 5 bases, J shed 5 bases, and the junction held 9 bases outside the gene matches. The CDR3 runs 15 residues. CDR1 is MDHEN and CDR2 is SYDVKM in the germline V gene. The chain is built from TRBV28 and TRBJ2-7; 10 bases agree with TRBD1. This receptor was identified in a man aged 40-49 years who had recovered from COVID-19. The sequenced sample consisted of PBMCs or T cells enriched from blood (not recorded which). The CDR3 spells CASSVPGDRGHEQYF. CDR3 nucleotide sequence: TGTGCCAGCAGTGTCCCCGGGGACAGGGGTCACGAGCAGTACTTC.